The following is a T cell receptor (beta chain) sequence with its context. These data belong to a study of blood T cell repertoires in COVID-19. Whole-study context: Samples representing acute and convalescent COVID-19 were sourced from the United States, Italy and Spain. T cells, B-cell-depleted T cells, or PBMCs supplied cDNA or gDNA.

Profiling relied on immunoSEQ multiplex PCR, and the TCRdb table lists in-frame clones only, not all of them. This table holds under 250,000 clones, 70% to 90% found once. There are 13 residues in the CDR3. Germline V CDR1 and CDR2: SGHRS, YFSETQ. The V end lost 0 bases, the J end lost 9 bases, and 10 bases lay between the germline ends. This clonotype was sampled from a woman between 45 and 60 years old with active or convalescent COVID-19. The V and J genes are TRBV5-1 and TRBJ1-5, with a tentative D call TRBD1 (5 bases). The sequenced material came from peripheral blood. The CDR3 DNA reads as TGCGCCAGCAGCTTGGCCCTGGGGGGGCCCCAGCATTTT. Amino acid sequence: CASSLALGGPQHF.